These T cell receptor beta chains were read from a single sample in a study of T-cell memory formation after mild COVID-19. A single record per CDR3 protein comes from TCRdb applying MiXCR to the 5' RACE reads. Among over 150,000 distinct CDR3 sequences listed, 10% to 15% were seen once. The specimen sequenced was PBMCs or a T cell subset sorted from them (not recorded which). The receptors derive from a man aged 18 to 30 who had mild COVID-19 (a few samples of this study predate the infection). Cell type and time point are not known. Both conserved end residues are part of each CDR3. The order of the fields is J gene, clone size, D gene, V gene, CDR3 protein, CDR3 DNA. The D gene is left open where the match is weak. The size field is filled for only some rows; it gives once, few, many or a size class.

j_gene: TRBJ1-5
abundance: -
d_gene: -
v_gene: TRBV6-5
CDR3aa: CASSYGVNQPQHF
CDR3nt: TGTGCCAGCAGTTACGGAGTGAATCAGCCCCAGCATTTT

j_gene: TRBJ2-3
abundance: few
d_gene: TRBD2
v_gene: TRBV4-1
CDR3aa: CASSQAGLAGGRADTQYF
CDR3nt: TGCGCCAGCAGCCAAGCGGGACTAGCGGGGGGGCGCGCAGATACGCAGTATTTT

j_gene: TRBJ1-2
abundance: -
d_gene: -
v_gene: TRBV7-2
CDR3aa: CASSLQGGDGYTF
CDR3nt: TGTGCCAGCAGCTTACAGGGAGGGGATGGCTACACCTTC

j_gene: TRBJ2-3
abundance: -
d_gene: -
v_gene: TRBV29-1
CDR3aa: CSVDRVLIRDTQYF
CDR3nt: TGCAGCGTTGACCGGGTATTGATCCGAGATACGCAGTATTTT

j_gene: TRBJ2-3
abundance: -
d_gene: -
v_gene: TRBV7-9
CDR3aa: CASTRGDTQYF
CDR3nt: TGTGCCAGCACCCGAGGGGATACGCAGTATTTT

j_gene: TRBJ1-5
abundance: few
d_gene: TRBD1
v_gene: TRBV18
CDR3aa: CASSPGTAQPQHF
CDR3nt: TGTGCCAGCTCACCGGGGACAGCTCAGCCCCAGCATTTT

j_gene: TRBJ2-3
abundance: -
d_gene: TRBD2
v_gene: TRBV12-3/TRBV12-4
CDR3aa: CASSSAGGRFGTDTQYF
CDR3nt: TGTGCCAGCAGTTCCGCGGGGGGGCGGTTCGGCACAGATACGCAGTATTTT

j_gene: TRBJ2-3
abundance: many
d_gene: TRBD1
v_gene: TRBV11-2
CDR3aa: CASSRDRDTQYF
CDR3nt: TGTGCCAGCAGCCGGGACAGGGATACGCAGTATTTT

j_gene: TRBJ2-5
abundance: -
d_gene: TRBD1
v_gene: TRBV7-2
CDR3aa: CASSVTGAWGETQYF
CDR3nt: TGTGCCAGCAGCGTCACAGGGGCATGGGGGGAGACCCAGTACTTC

j_gene: TRBJ1-2
abundance: few
d_gene: TRBD1
v_gene: TRBV6-5
CDR3aa: CASSLDRVRGYTF
CDR3nt: TGTGCCAGCAGTTTAGACAGGGTTCGGGGCTACACCTTC

j_gene: TRBJ2-3
abundance: few
d_gene: -
v_gene: TRBV24-1
CDR3aa: CATSDGATDTQYF
CDR3nt: TGTGCCACCAGTGATGGGGCTACAGATACGCAGTATTTT

j_gene: TRBJ2-7
abundance: -
d_gene: -
v_gene: TRBV29-1
CDR3aa: CSVSRDPSGEQYF
CDR3nt: TGCAGCGTTTCCCGGGACCCTTCGGGGGAGCAGTACTTC

j_gene: TRBJ2-1
abundance: -
d_gene: -
v_gene: TRBV29-1
CDR3aa: CSVAGDYNEQFF
CDR3nt: TGCAGCGTTGCGGGAGATTACAATGAGCAGTTCTTC

j_gene: TRBJ2-5
abundance: few
d_gene: -
v_gene: TRBV20-1
CDR3aa: CSADFQETQYF
CDR3nt: TGCAGTGCTGACTTTCAAGAGACCCAGTACTTC

j_gene: TRBJ1-1
abundance: once
d_gene: -
v_gene: TRBV10-2
CDR3aa: CASSEYTEAFF
CDR3nt: TGCGCCAGCAGTGAGTACACTGAAGCTTTCTTT

j_gene: TRBJ2-7
abundance: few
d_gene: TRBD1
v_gene: TRBV5-6
CDR3aa: CASSRATGAYEQYF
CDR3nt: TGTGCCAGCAGCCGCGCGACAGGGGCCTACGAGCAGTACTTC

j_gene: TRBJ2-1
abundance: many
d_gene: -
v_gene: TRBV27
CDR3aa: CASSAETNEQFF
CDR3nt: TGTGCCAGCAGTGCCGAGACTAATGAGCAGTTCTTC

j_gene: TRBJ2-1
abundance: few
d_gene: TRBD2
v_gene: TRBV7-9
CDR3aa: CASSLGLAGGRHPHEQFF
CDR3nt: TGTGCCAGCAGCTTGGGCCTAGCGGGGGGACGACATCCCCATGAGCAGTTCTTC

j_gene: TRBJ1-2
abundance: few
d_gene: -
v_gene: TRBV25-1
CDR3aa: CASSERGPTVQGWRVGYTF
CDR3nt: TGTGCCAGCAGTGAACGGGGGCCGACCGTTCAGGGCTGGAGGGTTGGCTACACCTTC

j_gene: TRBJ1-2
abundance: -
d_gene: TRBD1
v_gene: TRBV5-1
CDR3aa: CASSLTPWTGTYGYTF
CDR3nt: TGCGCCAGCAGCTTGACCCCCTGGACAGGGACCTATGGCTACACCTTC